This TCR beta chain was captured by sequencing in a study of human T cells and chemical hapten exposure listed by TCRdb under 2021. Regarding the research as a whole: For sensitization, 2% DPC in acetone was applied to a 2 cm by 2 cm area of upper inner arm skin. Patch testing was performed on the upper back with Finn chambers containing 0.01% DPC, and the patch tests were scored after 6 days according to International Contact Dermatitis Research Group standards. Libraries were pooled for sequencing, and per-sample TCR yields varied mainly because of small differences in library volumes within the pool. Alopecia areata with under or over 50% scalp involvement, alopecia totalis and alopecia universalis were represented in the patient cohort, which was mostly female. Peripheral blood TCR repertoire changes were tracked in vivo in alopecia patients during primary and secondary sensitization to the hapten diphenylcyclopropenone (DPC). Throughout the study period of 20 to 30 weeks, patients also received therapeutic DPC doses to the scalp every week. For TCR sequencing, blood came from twenty-nine alopecia patients at anywhere from one to four time points (pre-sensitization, 2, 6 and 24 weeks). Blood samples were taken from patients before sensitization (week 0) and at 2, 6 and about 24 weeks after DPC sensitization. The research as a whole found: DPC sensitization did not change the number of TCRs with a frequency above 1 in 1000, and there was no evidence of changes in global repertoire structure. After repeated subsampling, the strength of the expansion versus patch-test correlation and the threshold at which it became significant changed. All patients had alopecia, a presumed autoimmune disease, so their immune response might differ from that of healthy individuals. Expanded TCRs formed significantly more large CDR3 similarity clusters than pre-sensitization or healthy control sets, consistent with antigen-driven responses. A positive correlation was found between the number of PT1 expanded TCRs and patch test score, with significance reached at thresholds 8, 16 and 32 but not 4.

The library came from RACE. Sequencing used a NextSeq 500. During library preparation, unique molecular identifiers were attached to individual cDNA molecules so that TCRs could be counted quantitatively and reproducibly. Each blood RNA sample was used to sequence both TCR alpha and TCR beta chains. In the source study's methods: Samples had a median of about 90,000 TCRs, with a range from roughly 23,224 to 700,000. V, J and CDR3 annotation of the TCR reads was carried out using the Decombinator software suite. For PS versus PT1 abundance plots, all samples were subsampled to the same number of TCRs (28,000). Expanded TCRs were defined as absent before sensitization and observed at least eight times at the 2-week time point. TCRdb cleaned the public reads at Q25 with fastp, built clones with MiXCR and kept in-frame beta chains. All rows with the same CDR3 protein become a single entry with the most common DNA and genes. The V and J calls were not made by the authors but by TCRdb's processing. The sample profile shows about 68,000 distinct CDR3 sequences; around 9.9% of them were found once. The ten largest clones capture 5% to 5.5% of the sample.

The table lists this clonotype with a few counts. This receptor's antigen is unknown. Base qualities are not at hand, and no much larger clone is one base apart. The meaning of the sample's time point label: pre-sensitization, week 0. The treatment or condition label of this sample denotes: therapeutic diphenylcyclopropenone sensitization with weekly scalp DPC. At each patch-test visit, blood was drawn before the patch test was applied. Eligible patients were aged 18 to 70, diagnosed with alopecia, deemed suitable for DPC therapy, and excluded if pregnant. Total RNA was isolated from unfractionated whole blood collected in Tempus Blood RNA tubes. The origin of this receptor is a woman in her forties or fifties with alopecia areata. Some clones in this sample may be carry-over from other donors' samples. The starting material was whole blood, obtained in connection with sensitization to the hapten diphenylcyclopropenone (DPC).

The CDR3 region: CASSLANYEQYF. The sequence in DNA is TGTGCCAGCAGCTTAGCCAACTACGAGCAGTACTTC. The rearrangement joined TRBV11-2 to TRBJ2-7; confidence is insufficient to name the D gene. The CDR3 has 12 amino acids, counting the end cysteine and phenylalanine. Of the read, only the CDR3 DNA is kept; its 36 bases are in frame from base 1. CDR1 SGHAT and CDR2 FQNNGV are derived from the germline V gene. V sheds 1 base and J sheds 3 bases, leaving 4 bases between their ends.